This TCR beta chain was retrieved from a study of blood T cell repertoires in COVID-19. Study-level information: Both acute and convalescent COVID-19 samples were obtained from the United States, Italy and Spain.

Points on this clone: Other nucleotide sequences in the sample specify the same CDR3.

Original processing methods: Using reference gene primer amplification, nucleated cell counts were estimated. Repertoires were generated with immunoSEQ multiplex PCR, while TCRdb's copy carries only in-frame clones and drops some. The DNA gave D and trimming, while V, J and clone size come from that table. Of about 320,000 clones listed, around 90% were seen once; the top ten hold about 6%. CDR3 length: 13 residues. Germline-derived CDR1 and CDR2 are MNHEY and SMNVEV (reference sequence). Trimming cost V 0 bases and J 4 bases, with 4 bases left between them. The source material was peripheral blood. This TCR was sampled from a man between 18 and 35 years old who had recovered from COVID-19. This chain connects TRBV27 to TRBJ1-5, with D hard to call. CDR3 nucleotides: TGTGCCAGCAGTTTATCCGGGAATCAGCCCCAGCATTTT. This codes for CASSLSGNQPQHF.